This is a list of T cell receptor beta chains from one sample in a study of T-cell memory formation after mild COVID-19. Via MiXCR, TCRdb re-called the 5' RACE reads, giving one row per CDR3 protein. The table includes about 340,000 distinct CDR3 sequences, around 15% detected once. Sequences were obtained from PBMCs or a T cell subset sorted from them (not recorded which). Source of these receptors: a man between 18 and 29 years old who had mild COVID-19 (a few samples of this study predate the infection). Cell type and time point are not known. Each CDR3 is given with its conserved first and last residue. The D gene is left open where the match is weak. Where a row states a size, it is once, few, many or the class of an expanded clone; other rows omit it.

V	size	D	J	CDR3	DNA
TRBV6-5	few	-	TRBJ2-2	CASTLGIWTGELFF	TGTGCCAGCACTCTAGGGATTTGGACCGGGGAGCTGTTTTTT
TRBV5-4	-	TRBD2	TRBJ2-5	CASSLFSGGAQETQYF	TGTGCCAGCAGCTTGTTTAGCGGGGGGGCCCAAGAGACCCAGTACTTC
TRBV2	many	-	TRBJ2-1	CASSATYNEQFF	TGTGCCAGCAGTGCCACCTACAATGAGCAGTTCTTC
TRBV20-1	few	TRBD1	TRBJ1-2	CSARTGNLYGYTF	TGCAGTGCCCGGACAGGGAACCTCTATGGCTACACCTTC
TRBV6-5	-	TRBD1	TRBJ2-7	CASRSSTGAYEQYF	TGTGCCAGCAGATCATCGACAGGGGCCTACGAGCAGTACTTC
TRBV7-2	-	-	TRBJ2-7	CASGEFTEQYF	TGTGCCAGCGGAGAGTTTACCGAGCAGTACTTC
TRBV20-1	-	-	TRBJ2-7	CSARPRTGPSYEQYF	TGCAGTGCTAGACCAAGGACGGGACCCTCCTACGAGCAGTACTTC
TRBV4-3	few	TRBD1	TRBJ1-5	CASSQGLRGYQPQHF	TGCGCCAGCAGCCAGGGTCTCAGGGGGTATCAGCCCCAGCATTTT
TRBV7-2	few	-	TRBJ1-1	CASSLGGTAGNTEAFF	TGTGCCAGCAGCTTAGGGGGGACGGCGGGGAACACTGAAGCTTTCTTT
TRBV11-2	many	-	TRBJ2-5	CASSLFAYGEETQYF	TGTGCCAGCAGCTTATTCGCCTACGGGGAAGAGACCCAGTACTTC
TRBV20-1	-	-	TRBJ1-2	CSAAPIERLHNYGYTF	TGCAGTGCTGCCCCCATCGAGAGGTTACATAACTATGGCTACACCTTC
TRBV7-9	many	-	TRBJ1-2	CASSPWEANYGYTF	TGTGCCAGCAGCCCCTGGGAGGCTAACTATGGCTACACCTTC
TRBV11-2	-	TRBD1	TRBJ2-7	CASSTPGQGLSYEQYF	TGTGCCAGCAGCACCCCGGGACAGGGGCTCTCCTACGAGCAGTACTTC
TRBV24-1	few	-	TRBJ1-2	CATSDGRYGYTF	TGTGCCACCAGTGATGGAAGGTATGGCTACACCTTC
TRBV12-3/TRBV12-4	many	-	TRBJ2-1	CASSLDRQLNEQFF	TGTGCCAGCAGTTTAGACAGGCAGCTCAATGAGCAGTTCTTC
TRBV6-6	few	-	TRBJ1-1	CASSPTRTNTEAFF	TGTGCCAGCAGCCCGACCCGCACTAACACTGAAGCTTTCTTT
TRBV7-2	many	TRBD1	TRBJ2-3	CASSWGQHTDTQYF	TGTGCCAGCAGCTGGGGACAGCACACAGATACGCAGTATTTT
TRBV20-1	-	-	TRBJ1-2	CSAGIPGVNGGYTF	TGCAGTGCGGGAATCCCGGGCGTAAATGGTGGCTACACCTTC
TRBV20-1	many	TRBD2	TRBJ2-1	CSADAGGSYNEQFF	TGCAGTGCTGACGCGGGGGGCTCCTACAATGAGCAGTTCTTC
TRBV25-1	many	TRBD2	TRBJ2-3	CASSETSGGDTQYF	TGTGCCAGCAGTGAAACTAGCGGGGGAGATACGCAGTATTTT
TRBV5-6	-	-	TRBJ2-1	CASRQLSYNEQFF	TGTGCCAGCAGACAGCTCTCCTACAATGAGCAGTTCTTC
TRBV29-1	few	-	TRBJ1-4	CSVISATNEKLFF	TGCAGCGTTATCTCTGCAACTAATGAAAAACTGTTTTTT
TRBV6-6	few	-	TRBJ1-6	CASSRTAGSNSPLHF	TGTGCCAGCAGTAGGACCGCGGGTTCTAATTCACCCCTCCACTTT
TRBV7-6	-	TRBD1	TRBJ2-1	CASSLTGGGIIEQFF	TGTGCCAGCAGCTTAACAGGGGGAGGAATAATAGAGCAGTTCTTC